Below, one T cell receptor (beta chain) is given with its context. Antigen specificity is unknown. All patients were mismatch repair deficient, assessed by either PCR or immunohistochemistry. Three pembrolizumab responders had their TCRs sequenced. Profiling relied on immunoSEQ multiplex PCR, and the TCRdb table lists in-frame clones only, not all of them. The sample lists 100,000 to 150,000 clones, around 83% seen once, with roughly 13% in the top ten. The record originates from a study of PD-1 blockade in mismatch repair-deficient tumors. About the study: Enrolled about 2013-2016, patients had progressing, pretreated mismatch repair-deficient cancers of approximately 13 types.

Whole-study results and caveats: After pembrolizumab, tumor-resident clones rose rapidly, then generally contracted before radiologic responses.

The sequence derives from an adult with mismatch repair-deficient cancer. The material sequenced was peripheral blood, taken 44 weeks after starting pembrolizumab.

The CDR3 nucleotides read TGTGCCAGCAGCCCCGCTAGCGGGAGTAACTACAATGAGCAGTTCTTC. Protein product: CASSPASGSNYNEQFF. The chain carries TRBV5-5 and TRBJ2-1, with 10 bases lining up with TRBD2. V shed 4 bases, J shed 3 bases, and the junction held 7 bases outside the gene matches. Germline V lookup: CDR1 SGHKS, CDR2 YYEKEE (reference sequence). The CDR3 covers 16 residues.